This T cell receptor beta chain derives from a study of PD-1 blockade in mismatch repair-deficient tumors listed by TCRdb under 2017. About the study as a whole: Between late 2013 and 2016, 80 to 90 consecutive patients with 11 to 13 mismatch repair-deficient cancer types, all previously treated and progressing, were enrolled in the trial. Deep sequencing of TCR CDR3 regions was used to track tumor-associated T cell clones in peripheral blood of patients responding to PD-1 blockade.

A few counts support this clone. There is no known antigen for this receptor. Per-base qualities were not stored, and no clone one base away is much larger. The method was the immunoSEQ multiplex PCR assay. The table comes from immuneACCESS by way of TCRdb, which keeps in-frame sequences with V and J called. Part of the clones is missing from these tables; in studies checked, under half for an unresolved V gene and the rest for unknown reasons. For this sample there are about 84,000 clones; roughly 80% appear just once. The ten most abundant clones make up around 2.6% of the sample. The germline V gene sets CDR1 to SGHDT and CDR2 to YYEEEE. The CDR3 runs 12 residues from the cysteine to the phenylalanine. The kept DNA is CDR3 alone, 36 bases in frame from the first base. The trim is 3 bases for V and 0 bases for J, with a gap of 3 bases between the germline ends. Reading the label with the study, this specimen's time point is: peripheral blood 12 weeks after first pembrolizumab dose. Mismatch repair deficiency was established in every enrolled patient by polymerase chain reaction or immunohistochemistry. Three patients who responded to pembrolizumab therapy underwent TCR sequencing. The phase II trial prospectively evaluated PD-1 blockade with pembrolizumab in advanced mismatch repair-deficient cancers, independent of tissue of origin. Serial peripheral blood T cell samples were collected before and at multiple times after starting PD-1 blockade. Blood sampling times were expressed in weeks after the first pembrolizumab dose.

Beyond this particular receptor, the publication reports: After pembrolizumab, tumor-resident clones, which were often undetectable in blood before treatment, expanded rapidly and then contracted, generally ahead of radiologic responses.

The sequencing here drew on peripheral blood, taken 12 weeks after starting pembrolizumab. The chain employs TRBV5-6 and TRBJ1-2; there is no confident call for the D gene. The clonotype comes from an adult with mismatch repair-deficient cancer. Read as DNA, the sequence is TGTGCCAGCAGCTCGACTAACTATGGCTACACCTTC. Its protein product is CASSSTNYGYTF.